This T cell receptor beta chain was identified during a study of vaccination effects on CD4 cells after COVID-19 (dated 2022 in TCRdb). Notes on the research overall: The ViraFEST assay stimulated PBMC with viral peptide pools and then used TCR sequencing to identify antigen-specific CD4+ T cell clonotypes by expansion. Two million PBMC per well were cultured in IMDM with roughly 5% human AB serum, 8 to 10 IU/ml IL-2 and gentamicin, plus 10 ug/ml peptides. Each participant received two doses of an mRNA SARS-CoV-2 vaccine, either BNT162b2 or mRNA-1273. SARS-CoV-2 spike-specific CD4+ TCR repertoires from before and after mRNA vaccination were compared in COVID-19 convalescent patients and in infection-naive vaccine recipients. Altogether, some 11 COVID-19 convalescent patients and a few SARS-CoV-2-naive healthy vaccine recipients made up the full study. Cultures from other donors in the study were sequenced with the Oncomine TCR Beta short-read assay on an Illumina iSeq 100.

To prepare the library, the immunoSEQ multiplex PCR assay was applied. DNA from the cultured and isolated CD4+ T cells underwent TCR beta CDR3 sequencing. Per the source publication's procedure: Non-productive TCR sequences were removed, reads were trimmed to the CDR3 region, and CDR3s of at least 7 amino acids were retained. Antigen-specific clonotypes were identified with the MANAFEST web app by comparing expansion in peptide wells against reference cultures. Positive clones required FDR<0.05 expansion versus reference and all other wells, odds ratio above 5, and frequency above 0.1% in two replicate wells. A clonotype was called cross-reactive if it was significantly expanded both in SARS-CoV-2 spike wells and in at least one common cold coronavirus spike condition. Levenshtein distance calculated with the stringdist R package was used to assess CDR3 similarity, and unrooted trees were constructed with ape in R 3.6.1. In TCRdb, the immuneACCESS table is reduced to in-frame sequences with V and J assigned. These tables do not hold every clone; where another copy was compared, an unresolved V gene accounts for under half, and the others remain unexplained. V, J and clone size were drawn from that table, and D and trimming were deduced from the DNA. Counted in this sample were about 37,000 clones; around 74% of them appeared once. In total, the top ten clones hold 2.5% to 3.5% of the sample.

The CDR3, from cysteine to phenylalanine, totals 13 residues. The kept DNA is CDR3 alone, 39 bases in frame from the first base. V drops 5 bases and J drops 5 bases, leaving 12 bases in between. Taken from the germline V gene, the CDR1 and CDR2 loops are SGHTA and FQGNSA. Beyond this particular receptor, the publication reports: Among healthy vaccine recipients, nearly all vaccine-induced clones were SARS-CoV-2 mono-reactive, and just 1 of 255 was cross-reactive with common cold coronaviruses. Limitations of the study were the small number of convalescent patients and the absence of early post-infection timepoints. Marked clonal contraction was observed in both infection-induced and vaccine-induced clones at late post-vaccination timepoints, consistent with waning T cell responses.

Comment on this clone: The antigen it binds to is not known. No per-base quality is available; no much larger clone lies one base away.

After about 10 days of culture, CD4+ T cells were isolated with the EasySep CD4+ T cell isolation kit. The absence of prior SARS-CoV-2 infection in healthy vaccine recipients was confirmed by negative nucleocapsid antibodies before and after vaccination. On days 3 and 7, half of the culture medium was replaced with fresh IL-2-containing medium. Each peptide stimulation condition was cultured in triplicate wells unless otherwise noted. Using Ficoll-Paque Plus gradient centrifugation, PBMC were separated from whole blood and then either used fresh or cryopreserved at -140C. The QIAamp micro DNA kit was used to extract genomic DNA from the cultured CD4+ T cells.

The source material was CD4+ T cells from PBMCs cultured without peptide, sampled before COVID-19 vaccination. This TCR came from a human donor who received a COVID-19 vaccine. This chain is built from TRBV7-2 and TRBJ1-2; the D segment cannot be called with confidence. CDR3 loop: CASSPQTGYGYTF. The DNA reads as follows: TGTGCCAGCAGCCCCCAGACGGGGTATGGCTACACCTTC.